This T cell receptor (beta chain) was recovered during a study of cytotoxic CD8 clonotypes in ibrutinib-treated CLL. Broader study findings: Sampling time points were not equivalent between sustained-remission and progressing patients. Under treatment, the uncommon public clonotypes either contracted or remained stable. Clonality measured at baseline exceeded age-matched healthy donors, tracking circulating CD8+ T-cell counts. Clonality showed a rise at ibrutinib response that reversed toward baseline at progression.

The germline V gene encodes CDR1 MGHRA and CDR2 YSYEKL. This CDR3 comprises 17 residues. J lost 2 bases, V lost 3 bases, and 8 bases had no gene match. Worth noting for this clone: Its antigen is undetermined.

This table comes from immunoSEQ multiplex PCR, and its TCRdb copy is limited to in-frame clones, with some not included. Altogether fewer than 200,000 clones are present, approximately 80% being singletons, with the ten largest covering 4.6%. The specimen comprised PBMCs, sampled after 24 months of ibrutinib treatment. The chain combines TRBV4-1 with TRBJ2-5, with 11 bases that match TRBD2. This TCR came from a human donor with chronic lymphocytic leukemia. In nucleotides, the CDR3 is TGCGCCAGCAGCCAGGAACCTAGCGGGGGGCCTCAAGAGACCCAGTACTTC. It codes for CASSQEPSGGPQETQYF.